This T cell receptor beta chain stems from a study of OX40 agonist ivuxolimab in advanced cancers. As for the study more broadly: Ivuxolimab was a fully human IgG2 agonistic monoclonal antibody targeting the costimulatory receptor OX40 (CD134). Intravenous ivuxolimab was administered to patients every 2 weeks at six dose levels: 0.01, 0.1, 0.3, 1.5, 3 and 10 mg/kg. Of the approximately 50 patients in dose escalation, approximately 20 had hepatocellular carcinoma, some 15 had melanoma, 9 had renal cell carcinoma and 9 had head and neck cancer. A male proportion of roughly 85% and a mean age of 60 years, ranging from about 23 to 90, were recorded for the dose-escalation cohort. Patients were allowed to have had prior anti-PD-1, anti-PD-L1 or anti-CTLA-4 therapy, and around 41% of the dose-escalation patients had previously received checkpoint inhibitors. Partial responses occurred in three dose-escalation patients: two with cutaneous melanoma and one with hepatocellular carcinoma. The purpose of peripheral TCRbeta sequencing was to test whether ivuxolimab changed TCR sequence diversity and led to clonal T-cell expansion. The paper reports the monotherapy dose-escalation portion (N of about 54 patients) of the phase I ivuxolimab trial. Findings and caveats that apply to the study as a whole: Clonal expansion of both CD4+ and CD8+ blood T cells was observed from baseline to week 6 at doses 0.1 to 3.0 mg/kg. Low levels of normalized T-cell clonal expansion were also seen in some nonresponding patients. Which antigens the clonally expanded peripheral T cells were specific for was not determined. After ivuxolimab, more expanded clones were found on average in CD8+ T cells than in CD4+ T cells. Partial responders in the 0.1-3.0 mg/kg groups had among the lowest normalized peripheral clonal expansion, especially among CD8+ T cells.

To sequence the TCRbeta CDR3 region, genomic DNA was isolated from the sorted cells. The immunoSEQ Assay was used to sequence the TCRbeta CDR3 regions. The source is immuneACCESS, and TCRdb retained only in-frame sequences with V and J called. Part of the clones is not carried over; for the studies checked, unresolved V genes explain less than half of this, and the remainder is unexplained. The sample includes approximately 73,000 clones, with 85% to 90% observed a single time. Of the sample, under 15% is held by the ten largest clones. The trial excluded patients who had a history of autoimmune disease or who were on systemic immunosuppression. In every dose cohort, peripheral blood was drawn for TCR sequencing at baseline, cycle 4 day 1, and cycle 7 day 1. The samples were taken from a phase I, first-in-human, multicenter, open-label dose-escalation trial of ivuxolimab. The trial enrolled adults with locally advanced or metastatic head and neck squamous cell, hepatocellular, melanoma or renal cell carcinoma. Before TCR sequencing, CD4+ T cells and CD8+ T cells were sorted from peripheral blood as separate populations.

From the germline V gene, CDR1 is MGHRA and CDR2 is YSYEKL. The CDR3, from cysteine to phenylalanine, totals 14 residues. CDR3 DNA only is kept here, 42 bases in frame from base 1. Ends trimmed: V by 5 bases, J by 2 bases; bases unmatched to a gene: 3. A word on this clone: No cognate antigen has been identified for it. No base quality information exists; no much larger clone differs at one position.

The sequencing used CD4+ or CD8+ T cells sorted from blood, collected in a trial of the OX40 agonist ivuxolimab. The clonotype was recovered from an adult with an advanced solid tumor such as melanoma, head and neck, liver or kidney cancer. This chain joins TRBV4-1 to TRBJ2-7; TRBD2 matches 10 bases in the middle. The DNA is TGCGCCAGCAGCTCTAGCGGGAGCACCTACGAGCAGTACTTC. The resulting protein is CASSSSGSTYEQYF.